These 29 T cell receptor beta chains originate from one sample sequenced in a study of T cells after yellow fever vaccination (dated by TCRdb to the late 2010s). The method behind the library was 5' RACE. These reads were obtained on an Illumina HiSeq 2500. TCRdb applied fastp at Q25 and MiXCR to the public reads, then kept only in-frame beta chains. Rows with one shared CDR3 protein collapse into an entry with the most common genes and DNA. In all, the sample holds approximately 510,000 distinct CDR3 sequences, and 21% of those were seen once. Jointly, the top ten make up approximately 15% of the sample. This specimen's treatment or condition label, interpreted: live attenuated yellow fever vaccine strain. Sequencing was performed on PBMCs, taken approximately 22 days after the first yellow fever vaccination. The receptors derive from a young man who received the YFV17D yellow fever vaccine.

This clonotype was seen a handful of times. The CDR3 DNA reads TGCAGTGCTTTTCGGCAGGGGGAGGCCTACGAGCAGTACTTC. Translated: CSAFRQGEAYEQYF. The rearrangement uses TRBV20-1 and TRBJ2-7; possibly TRBD1 for D (7 bases). CDR3 size: 14 residues. Germline V gene sequence: CDR1 DFQATT, CDR2 SNEGSKA (reference sequence). Trimming left V 5 bases short and J 2 bases short, with 16 bases between.

The V gene is TRBV12-3 or TRBV12-4, the J gene TRBJ1-5; tentatively, D is TRBD1 (5 bases). This CDR3 contains 14 residues. Between the trimmed V and J ends, which lost 5 bases and 7 bases, there was a span of 15 bases. Here the CDR3 reads CASSGQNLGQPQHF. In DNA, the CDR3 is TGTGCCAGCAGTGGACAAAACCTCGGACAGCCCCAGCATTTT.

This rearrangement joins TRBV6-2 or TRBV6-3 to TRBJ2-4; 8 bases agree with TRBD2. The junction had 11 bases not matched to a gene; V was cut back by 7 bases and J by 6 bases. This CDR3 is built from 15 residues. CDR1 is MNHEY and CDR2 is SVGEGT in the germline V gene. This CDR3 is CASTRAGAGPNIQYF. CDR3 coding DNA: TGTGCCAGCACCCGAGCGGGGGCCGGGCCAAACATTCAGTACTTC.

This chain uses TRBV30 with TRBJ2-3, with D possibly TRBD1 on 6 matching bases. Germline values: CDR1 GTSNPN, CDR2 SVGIG (reference sequence). The V end lost 1 base, the J end lost 5 bases, and 10 bases lay between the germline ends. The CDR3 runs 13 residues. CDR3 residues: CAWSAGAGDTQYF. The CDR3 DNA reads TGTGCCTGGAGTGCAGGGGCGGGAGATACGCAGTATTTT.

The V call is TRBV5-8, the J call TRBJ2-2, with 7 nucleotides matching TRBD2. The CDR3 totals 13 residues. With 5 bases clipped from V and 6 bases from J, the junction kept 4 bases outside the gene matches. In germline, CDR1 is SGHTS, CDR2 YDEGEE. CDR3 nucleotide sequence: TGTGCCAGCAGACGCGGGGGTGCCGGGGAGCTGTTTTTT. This encodes CASRRGGAGELFF.

This chain joins TRBV6-2 or TRBV6-3 and TRBJ2-7; 10 positions agree with TRBD1. This CDR3 is built from 14 residues. V was clipped by 8 bases and J by 7 bases; unmatched bases: 11. CDR1 is MNHEY, CDR2 SVGEGT, per germline. CDR3 coding DNA: TGTGCCAGCCGCTCCGGGACAGGGGTAACAGAGCAGTACGTC. This gives the protein CASRSGTGVTEQYV.

This sequence joins TRBV30 and TRBJ2-2, with TRBD1 matching 7 bases. CDR1 is GTSNPN, CDR2 SVGIG, per germline (reference sequence). This CDR3 spans 15 amino acids. V lost 0 bases and J lost 0; bases outside the gene matches: 1. CDR3 residues: CAWSVDRANTGELFF. CDR3 sequence (DNA): TGTGCCTGGAGTGTAGACAGGGCGAACACCGGGGAGCTGTTTTTT. The whole variable domain, filled in from reference TRBV30 and TRBJ2-2, reads SQTIHQWPATLVQPVGSPLSLECTVEGTSNPNLYWYRQAAGRGLQLLFYSVGIGQISSEVPQNLSASRPQDRQFILSSKKLLLSDSGFYLCAWSVDRANTGELFFGEGSRLTVL.

This clonotype has a handful of counts. The rearrangement uses TRBV11-2 and TRBJ2-3; 7 nucleotides match TRBD1. Trimming at V came to 4 bases and at J to 2 bases, leaving 3 bases not matched to a gene. Germline V gene lookup returns CDR1 SGHAT and CDR2 FQNNGV. The CDR3 length is 14 residues. In DNA, the CDR3 is TGTGCCAGCAGCTCGGACAGGTTCACAGATACGCAGTATTTT. Protein: CASSSDRFTDTQYF.

This clonotype appeared a few times. This chain connects TRBV5-8 to TRBJ1-6; TRBD1 might be the D (6 bases). CDR3 length: 13 amino acids. Trimming pared 6 bases from V and 11 bases from J, leaving 15 bases between. The germline CDR1 and CDR2 sequences are SGHTS and YDEGEE. CDR3: CASIGQRAPPLHF. The CDR3 DNA reads TGTGCCAGCATCGGACAGAGGGCTCCACCCCTCCACTTT.

This clonotype was detected a few times. V and J are TRBV18 and TRBJ1-1; tentatively, D is TRBD1 (6 bases). Germline V gives CDR1 KGHSH, CDR2 LQKENI. V gave up 6 bases and J gave up 7 bases, with 24 bases separating them. The CDR3 is made up of 16 amino acids. CDR3 sequence: CASSRGITGTIIEAFF. The CDR3 DNA reads as TGTGCCAGCTCCCGAGGGATAACGGGGACAATAATTGAAGCTTTCTTT.

This chain uses TRBV3-1 with TRBJ2-1, with 7 bases fitting TRBD1. After removal of 3 bases from V and 6 bases from J, the junction contained 8 bases not matched to a gene. This CDR3 is built from 15 residues. Per the germline V gene, CDR1 is LGHDT and CDR2 is YNNKEL (reference sequence). CDR3 loop: CASSQGPGQTNEQFF. The CDR3 DNA reads TGTGCCAGCAGCCAGGGTCCGGGACAGACCAATGAGCAGTTCTTC.

The chain carries TRBV12-3 or TRBV12-4 and TRBJ2-3; no firm D call. The V gene lost 5 bases and the J gene lost 2 bases, with 11 bases spanning the gap. The CDR3 has 14 residues. The CDR3 nucleotides are TGTGCCAGCAGTCCATCCCGGCCCACAGATACGCAGTATTTT. As protein: CASSPSRPTDTQYF.

V is TRBV20-1 and J is TRBJ2-5; 10 nucleotides match TRBD2. V shed 6 bases, J shed 2 bases, and the junction held 12 bases outside the gene matches. The CDR3 spans 16 residues. In germline, CDR1 is DFQATT, CDR2 SNEGSKA (reference sequence). CDR3 amino acids: CSAIAALAGRQETQYF. The CDR3 DNA reads as TGCAGTGCAATAGCGGCACTAGCGGGGAGGCAAGAGACCCAGTACTTC.

This clonotype turned up a few times. V and J are TRBV3-1 and TRBJ1-2; D remains ambiguous. The V gene's germline CDR1 is LGHDT and CDR2 YNNKEL (reference sequence). The CDR3 loop spans 15 amino acids. The V gene lost 3 bases and the J gene lost 2 bases, with 13 bases spanning the gap. This CDR3 is CASSHPGVTNYGYTF. CDR3 coding DNA: TGTGCCAGCAGCCACCCAGGAGTAACCAACTATGGCTACACCTTC.

The chain has TRBV7-8 and TRBJ2-2, with 7 bases aligning to TRBD2. The V gene end was trimmed by 6 bases and the J gene end by 7 bases; junction bases not matched to a gene: 5. The CDR3 is 13 residues long. Germline-derived CDR1 and CDR2 are SGHVS and FQNEAQ. The CDR3 loop is CASSHGGDGELFF. For the CDR3, the DNA is TGTGCCAGCAGTCATGGGGGGGACGGGGAGCTGTTTTTT.

The V gene is TRBV27, the J gene TRBJ2-2; D gene unclear. Per germline, CDR1 MNHEY and CDR2 SMNVEV (reference sequence). V lost 0 bases and J lost 9, with 14 bases in between. CDR3 length: 15 amino acids. The DNA of the CDR3 is TGTGCCAGCAGTTTATCGTTTAAGCCCCACCGGGAGCTGTTTTTT. Encoded protein: CASSLSFKPHRELFF.

This clonotype showed up just a few times. J is TRBJ2-3 and V is TRBV7-2, with a tentative D call TRBD2 (6 bases). The V end was cut by 4 bases, the J end by 0 bases, with 8 bases between. The CDR3 spans 14 residues. Looked up from germline, CDR1 is SGHTA and CDR2 is FQGNSA. The CDR3 reads CASSSGLSTDTQYF. The CDR3 coding sequence is TGTGCCAGCAGCTCCGGACTAAGCACAGATACGCAGTATTTT. The full variable domain, with the rest looked up from reference TRBV7-2 and TRBJ2-3, is GAGVSQSPSNKVTEKGKDVELRCDPISGHTALYWYRQSLGQGLEFLIYFQGNSAPDKSGLPSDRFSAERTGGSVSTLTIQRTQQEDSAVYLCASSSGLSTDTQYFGPGTRLTVL.

This chain joins TRBV11-2 and TRBJ2-5; either TRBD1 or TRBD2 may fit D (5 bases each). Germline CDR1 SGHAT, CDR2 FQNNGV. Trimming shortened V by 8 bases and J by 1 base, and 8 bases separated the two germline ends. This CDR3 comprises 12 residues. CDR3 amino acids: CASGDPQETQYF. For the CDR3, the DNA is TGTGCCAGCGGGGACCCCCAAGAGACCCAGTACTTC.

The rearrangement uses TRBV5-1 and TRBJ2-5, with a tentative D call TRBD1 (6 bases). CDR1 is SGHRS, CDR2 YFSETQ, per germline. The V gene lost 0 bases and the J gene lost 4 bases, with 13 bases spanning the gap. This CDR3 spans 15 amino acids. The CDR3 nucleotides are TGCGCCAGCAGCTTGGCCGGGACACCCGGAGAGACCCAGTACTTC. Protein sequence: CASSLAGTPGETQYF.

This clonotype has just a few counts. V is TRBV5-6 and J is TRBJ2-1, with D possibly being TRBD1 (6 bases). This CDR3 region has 13 residues. Germline V CDR1 and CDR2: SGHDT, YYEEEE. V lost 6 bases to trimming and J lost 9 bases, with 16 bases between them. CDR3 nucleotides: TGTGCCAGCACCCTAGACAGGAAGGGTGAGCAGTTCTTC. Protein: CASTLDRKGEQFF.

The rearrangement joins TRBV19 to TRBJ1-1, with TRBD1 matching over 8 bases. Germline assignment: CDR1 LNHDA and CDR2 SQIVND (reference sequence). V shed 3 bases and J 8 bases; nucleotides not matched to a gene: 2. This CDR3 is built from 12 residues. The chain's CDR3 is CASSIRQGEAFF. As DNA, the CDR3 is TGTGCCAGTAGTATCCGACAGGGGGAAGCTTTCTTT.

This chain uses TRBV5-5 with TRBJ2-1, with D perhaps being TRBD1 or TRBD2 (5 bases each). V lost 4 bases and J lost 16, with 18 bases in between. CDR3 length equals 12 residues. CDR1 and CDR2 (germline): SGHKS, YYEKEE (reference sequence). CDR3 amino acids: CASSLRDAEKFF. CDR3 bases: TGTGCCAGCAGCCTCCGGGACGCGGAGAAATTCTTC. Complete variable domain (other parts from reference TRBV5-5 and TRBJ2-1): DAGVTQSPTHLIKTRGQQVTLRCSPISGHKSVSWYQQVLGQGPQFIFQYYEKEERGRGNFPDRFSARQFPNYSSELNVNALLLGDSALYLCASSLRDAEKFFGPGTRLTVL.

J is TRBJ1-1 and V is TRBV18; D might be TRBD1 (6 bases). This CDR3 has 16 residues. The V end was cut by 6 bases, the J end by 0 bases, with 17 bases between. Germline V lookup: CDR1 KGHSH, CDR2 LQKENI. CDR3 bases: TGTGCCAGCTCCCGAGTCATGGACAGCATGAACACTGAAGCTTTCTTT. Its protein product is CASSRVMDSMNTEAFF. Using reference TRBV18 and TRBJ1-1 for the parts outside the CDR3, the full variable domain is NAGVMQNPRHLVRRRGQEARLRCSPMKGHSHVYWYRQLPEEGLKFMVYLQKENIIDESGMPKERFSAEFPKEGPSILRIQQVVRGDSAAYFCASSRVMDSMNTEAFFGQGTRLTVV.

This clonotype was detected a few times. This chain connects TRBV2 to TRBJ1-4; no clear D. V lost 11 bases to trimming and J lost 12 bases, with 19 bases between them. CDR3 length: 12 residues. Per germline, CDR1 SNHLY and CDR2 FYNNEI. DNA for the CDR3: TGTGCCTTTACCCGGCAGGTCGGTGAACTGTTTTTT. It translates to CAFTRQVGELFF.

The genes are TRBV6-1 and TRBJ2-7; 9 nucleotides match TRBD2. The CDR3 is made up of 15 amino acids. V trimming: 1 base; J trimming: 0 bases; junction bases outside the gene matches: 1. Germline V lookup: CDR1 MNHNS, CDR2 SASEGT. The CDR3 DNA follows: TGTGCCAGCAGTGAAGATAGCGGGAGCTCCTACGAGCAGTACGTC. This translates into CASSEDSGSSYEQYV.

The chain is built from TRBV7-9 and TRBJ2-3; tentatively, D is TRBD2 (5 bases). The V end lost 8 bases, the J end lost 6 bases, and 18 bases lay between the germline ends. This CDR3 has 14 residues. Germline V gives CDR1 SEHNR, CDR2 FQNEAQ (reference sequence). CDR3 DNA: TGTGCCAGCGGCCTGACGGGGTTGGGGGATACGCAGTATTTT. Its protein product is CASGLTGLGDTQYF.

On this clonotype: This likely comes from a read error, as the CDR3 has no conserved phenylalanine or tryptophan at its end. CDR3: CAISQIGGGHTNAGELFL. CDR3 DNA sequence: TGTGCCATCTCCCAGATCGGCGGGGGCCACACTAACGCCGGGGAGCTGTTTCTT. The V call is TRBV11-2, the J call TRBJ2-2; weak D call: TRBD2 (7 bases). The germline CDR1 and CDR2 sequences are SGHAT and FQNNGV. The CDR3 runs to 18 residues. The germline V and J ends were trimmed by 10 bases and 6 bases, with 30 bases remaining between them.

The chain is built from TRBV30 and TRBJ1-4, with D maybe TRBD1 (6 bases). Germline V gene sequence: CDR1 GTSNPN, CDR2 SVGIG (reference sequence). The CDR3 spans 14 residues. Between the trimmed V and J ends, which lost 1 base and 3 bases, there was a span of 9 bases. CDR3 region: CAWSEGHSNEKLFF. CDR3 nucleotides: TGTGCCTGGAGTGAGGGACACTCTAATGAAAAACTGTTTTTT.

The chain combines TRBV20-1 with TRBJ2-6, with D unclear. V was clipped by 6 bases and J by 2 bases, with 14 bases between them. The germline gives CDR1 DFQATT, CDR2 SNEGSKA (reference sequence). This CDR3 has 15 amino acids. The CDR3 sequence: CSATMELAGANVLTF. For the CDR3, the DNA is TGCAGTGCCACGATGGAGTTGGCTGGGGCCAACGTCCTGACTTTC.